The 9 T cell receptor beta chains given below trace back to one sample, sequenced in a study of spatial heterogeneity in lung cancer. Findings and caveats of the study: For expanded intratumoral alpha and beta TCRs, counts tracked tumor mutation counts.

The time point: sample taken at primary tumor resection. Each CDR3 protein gets one entry after TCRdb re-called the 5' RACE reads with MiXCR. This repertoire shows 15,000 or so distinct CDR3 sequences, 4% to 5% found once; its top ten account for about 16%. These receptors lack a known antigen. This material consisted of lung tumor tissue, taken at surgery. Receptors were obtained from a female donor with early-stage non-small cell lung cancer.

J is TRBJ1-5 and V is TRBV7-6; D unclear. From germline, CDR1 is SGHVS and CDR2 FNYEAQ. Trimming removed 5 bases at V and 4 bases at J, with 21 bases between. The CDR3 covers 17 residues. The CDR3 nucleotides are TGTGCCAGCAGCCAGATGACGGGCTGCACTTATAATCAGCCCCAGCATTTT. It yields the protein CASSQMTGCTYNQPQHF.

This clonotype was seen more than once but under ten times. The V gene is TRBV5-1, the J gene TRBJ1-3, with unresolved D. Trimming removed 4 bases at V and 0 bases at J, with 14 bases between. This CDR3 has 16 amino acids. Germline V gene lookup returns CDR1 SGHRS and CDR2 YFSETQ. In DNA form, the CDR3 reads TGCGCCAGCAGCGGGATACAATCCTTCTCTGGAAACACCATATATTTT. It yields the protein CASSGIQSFSGNTIYF.

This clonotype occurred many times. The chain uses TRBV3-1 and TRBJ1-2; D gene uncertain. Germline loops: CDR1 LGHDT, CDR2 YNNKEL (reference sequence). The ends were cut back, 1 base at V and 2 bases at J, with 8 bases in the middle. The CDR3 is made up of 14 amino acids. The CDR3 DNA sequence: TGTGCCAGCAGCCAAGGGTGGGAAAACTATGGCTACACCTTC. Protein: CASSQGWENYGYTF.

The chain is built from TRBV18 and TRBJ2-7, with a possible D match to TRBD1 (6 bases). V was clipped by 1 base and J by 3 bases, with 10 bases between them. The CDR3 totals 14 residues. The germline V gene encodes CDR1 KGHSH and CDR2 LQKENI. The CDR3 DNA sequence: TGTGCCAGCTCACCACTCCAGGGGAACTACGAGCAGTACTTC. Translated: CASSPLQGNYEQYF.

This clonotype ranks as medium-sized. The rearrangement links TRBV6-1 to TRBJ1-1, with a possible D match to TRBD1 (5 bases). The germline V gene has CDR1 MNHNS and CDR2 SASEGT. This CDR3 contains 14 residues. Trimming removed 7 bases from V and 1 base from J, with 13 bases in between. This CDR3 reads CASTRTSGNTEAFF. CDR3 nucleotide sequence: TGTGCCAGCACCAGGACAAGCGGGAACACTGAAGCTTTCTTT.

This clonotype was recorded at least ten times. This rearrangement joins TRBV20-1 to TRBJ1-1; D is ambiguous. The CDR3 spans 15 residues. Trimming shortened V by 0 bases and J by 0 bases, and 11 bases separated the two germline ends. Per the germline V gene, CDR1 is DFQATT and CDR2 is SNEGSKA (reference sequence). The CDR3 reads CSARDLIGLNTEAFF. CDR3 sequence (DNA): TGCAGTGCTAGAGATTTGATTGGACTGAACACTGAAGCTTTCTTT.

The table lists this clonotype with a few counts. The J gene is TRBJ1-1, the V gene TRBV29-1, with D unclear. The ends were cut back, 4 bases at V and 0 bases at J, with 6 bases in the middle. Per the germline V gene, CDR1 is SQVTM and CDR2 is ANQGSEA. The CDR3 spans 12 residues. CDR3 in DNA: TGCAGCGTTGGTACAGTGAACACTGAAGCTTTCTTT. As protein: CSVGTVNTEAFF.

The V call is TRBV3-1, the J call TRBJ2-7, with TRBD2 as a possible D gene (6 bases). CDR1 is LGHDT and CDR2 is YNNKEL in the germline V gene (reference sequence). The V and J ends lost 3 bases and 0 bases respectively, with 15 bases between them. This CDR3 spans 16 amino acids. CDR3: CASSQALGRGSYEQYF. CDR3 coding DNA: TGTGCCAGCAGCCAGGCGCTAGGGCGGGGCTCCTACGAGCAGTACTTC.

This clonotype has at least ten counts. V gene TRBV12-3 or TRBV12-4 combines with J gene TRBJ2-7, with D uncertain. The germline V and J ends were trimmed by 4 bases and 9 bases, with 16 bases remaining between them. This CDR3 has 13 residues. CDR3 region: CASSYGTAVGQYF. CDR3 nucleotides: TGTGCCAGCAGTTATGGCACCGCGGTCGGGCAGTACTTC.